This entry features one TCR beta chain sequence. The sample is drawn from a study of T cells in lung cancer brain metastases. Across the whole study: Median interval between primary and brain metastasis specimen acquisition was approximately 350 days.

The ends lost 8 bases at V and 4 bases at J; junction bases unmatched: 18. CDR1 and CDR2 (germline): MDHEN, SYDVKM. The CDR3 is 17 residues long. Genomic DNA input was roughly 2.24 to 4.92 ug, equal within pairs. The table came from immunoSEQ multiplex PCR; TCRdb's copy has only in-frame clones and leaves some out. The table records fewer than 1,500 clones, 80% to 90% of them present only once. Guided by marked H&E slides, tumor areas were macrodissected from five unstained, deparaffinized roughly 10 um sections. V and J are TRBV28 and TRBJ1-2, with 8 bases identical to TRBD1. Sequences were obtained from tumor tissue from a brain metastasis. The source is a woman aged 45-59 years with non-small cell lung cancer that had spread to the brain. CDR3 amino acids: CASYYRAPWTGPYGYTF. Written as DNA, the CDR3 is TGTGCCAGCTATTACCGAGCTCCGTGGACAGGGCCCTATGGCTACACCTTC.